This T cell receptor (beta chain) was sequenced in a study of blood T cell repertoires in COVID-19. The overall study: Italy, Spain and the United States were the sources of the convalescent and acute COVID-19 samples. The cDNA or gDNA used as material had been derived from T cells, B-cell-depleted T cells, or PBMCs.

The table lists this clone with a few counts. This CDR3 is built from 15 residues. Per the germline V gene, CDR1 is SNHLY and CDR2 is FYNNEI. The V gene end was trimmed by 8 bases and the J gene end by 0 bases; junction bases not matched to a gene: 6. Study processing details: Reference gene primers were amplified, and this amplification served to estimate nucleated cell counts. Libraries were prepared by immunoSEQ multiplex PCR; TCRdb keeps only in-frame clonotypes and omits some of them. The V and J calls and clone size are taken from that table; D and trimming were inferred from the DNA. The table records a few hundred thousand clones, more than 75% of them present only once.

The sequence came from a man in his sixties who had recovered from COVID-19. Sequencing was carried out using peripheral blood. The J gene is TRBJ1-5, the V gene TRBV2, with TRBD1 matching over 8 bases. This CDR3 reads CASGMGQASNQPQHF. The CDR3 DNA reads TGTGCCAGCGGGATGGGACAGGCTAGCAATCAGCCCCAGCATTTT.